The 15 T cell receptor beta chains below come from one sample, sequenced in a study of T cell clonality in common variable immunodeficiency. These receptors are not linked to any known antigen. Generated by immunoSEQ multiplex PCR, the TCRdb table keeps only in-frame clones and is missing some. The record shows approximately 12,000 clones for this sample, with no singletons present. Study results and limitations: Reportedly, TCR beta sequences from common variable immunodeficiency showed fewer deletions and N-nucleotide insertions.

Sequencing was done on a sample of peripheral blood mononuclear cells. The source is a human donor with common variable immunodeficiency.

This clone was recorded a few times. The read halts 3 residues ahead of the CDR3 end, with the missing end drawn from the germline J gene. The genes are TRBV30 and TRBJ1-2; the D gene is possibly TRBD1 (6 bases). This CDR3 is built from 17 residues. Trimming shortened V by 0 bases and J by 0 bases, and 17 bases separated the two germline ends. CDR1 and CDR2 (germline): GTSNPN, SVGIG (reference sequence). The CDR3 sequence: CAWSVRQAPGANYGYTF. The covered CDR3 bases are TGTGCCTGGAGTGTACGACAGGCGCCAGGGGCTAACTATGGC.

This clone was counted ten times or more. The sequenced CDR3 bases are TGTGCCAGCAGCATTGGACAGGGGGCAGATACG. Amino acids: CASSIGQGADT. The complete CDR3 protein is CASSIGQGADTQYF. The V call is TRBV7-6, the J call TRBJ2-3; the match to TRBD1 covers 10 bases. The read gets to within 3 residues of the CDR3 end, and the germline J gene fills in the rest. The CDR3 loop spans 14 amino acids. V lost 5 bases, J lost 4 bases, and 3 bases stayed unmatched. Germline loops: CDR1 SGHVS, CDR2 FNYEAQ.

This clone showed up just a few times. The read comes to an end 3 residues before the CDR3 does, leaving the germline J gene to fill in the end. V and J are TRBV19 and TRBJ1-2; D uncertain. The germline CDR1 and CDR2 sequences are LNHDA and SQIVND (reference sequence). V lost 1 base and J lost 0, with 6 bases in between. This CDR3 is built from 14 residues. CDR3 sequence reads: CASSIGSANYGYTF. The CDR3 bases that were read are TGTGCCAGTAGTATAGGATCAGCTAACTATGGC.

This clone was counted between two and nine times. The read ends 3 residues shy of where the CDR3 ends; the end is completed using the germline J gene. V gene TRBV2 combines with J gene TRBJ2-7; D may be TRBD1 (6 bases). V was pared by 7 bases and J by 0 bases, with 10 bases between. The V gene's germline CDR1 is SNHLY and CDR2 FYNNEI. This CDR3 has 13 residues. The part of the CDR3 DNA that was read is TGTGCCAGCAACAGGGAAGGCTCCTACGAG. Protein product: CASNREGSYE. The CDR3 in its entirety is CASNREGSYEQYF.

CDR3 DNA, as far as it was read: TGTGCCAGCAGTGAAGGGCCAGATACG. This translates into CASSEGPDT. The complete CDR3 sequence is CASSEGPDTQYF. This chain connects TRBV6-1 to TRBJ2-3; D uncertain. Read coverage stops 3 residues before the CDR3 terminus; the germline J gene supplies the remainder. The CDR3 is 12 residues long. From germline, CDR1 is MNHNS and CDR2 SASEGT. V was pared by 1 base and J by 4 bases, with 3 bases between.

This clone came up a few times. Read coverage stops 3 residues before the CDR3 terminus; the germline J gene supplies the remainder. V gene TRBV7-9 combines with J gene TRBJ1-6, with TRBD1 matching 9 bases. CDR1 SEHNR and CDR2 FQNEAQ come from the germline V gene (reference sequence). This CDR3 is 15 amino acids long. V dropped 5 bases and J dropped 7; count of bases not matched to a gene: 6. The CDR3 loop is CASSLVGQGNSPLHF. The CDR3 bases that were read are TGTGCCAGCAGCCTAGTGGGACAGGGAAATTCACCC.

Worth noting for this clone: The sequenced fragment ends 3 residues before the CDR3 boundary, so the rest is inferred from the germline J gene. Other DNA sequences in the sample encode the same CDR3. The chain links TRBV30 to TRBJ2-6; D unresolved. The CDR3 has 15 residues. Germline CDR1 is GTSNPN and CDR2 is SVGIG (reference sequence). Trimming removed 0 bases from V and 4 bases from J, with 10 bases in between. The CDR3 spells CAWSVIHSGANVLTF. CDR3 DNA (partial): TGTGCCTGGAGTGTAATTCACTCGGGGGCCAACGTC.

This clone was detected a few times. The read ends 3 residues before the CDR3 terminus; that terminus is restored from the germline J gene. The V call is TRBV19, the J call TRBJ2-7, with 7 bases matching TRBD1. The CDR3 spans 18 residues. The V gene end was trimmed by 1 base and the J gene end by 3 bases; junction bases not matched to a gene: 15. Germline V gene data show CDR1 as LNHDA and CDR2 as SQIVND (reference sequence). Incomplete CDR3 DNA: TGTGCCAGTAGTATAGTATTCGCGACAGGGAAGATTCGCTACGAG. It codes for CASSIVFATGKIRYE. The whole CDR3 protein is CASSIVFATGKIRYEQYF.

There are many counts of this clone. The CDR3 is CSAPKGGLTLTQYF. CDR3 DNA (partial): TGCAGTGCTCCCAAAGGGGGACTAACGTTGACG. The V gene is TRBV20-1, the J gene TRBJ2-3, with D tentatively TRBD2 (7 bases). The read stops 3 residues short of the end of the CDR3; the missing end is completed from the germline J gene. Looked up from germline, CDR1 is DFQATT and CDR2 is SNEGSKA (reference sequence). The CDR3 has 14 amino acids.

This clone was seen a few times. The read terminates 3 residues before the CDR3 end, so the remaining end is supplied by the germline J gene. The chain employs TRBV18 and TRBJ2-7; no reliable D call. This CDR3 has 13 residues. Looked up from germline, CDR1 is KGHSH and CDR2 is LQKENI. The V gene lost 3 bases and the J gene lost 5 bases, with 11 bases spanning the gap. The part of the CDR3 DNA that was read is TGTGCCAGCTCACCGCAAAAGGTTCACGAG. It translates to CASSPQKVHE. The entire CDR3 is CASSPQKVHEQYF.

This clone was found a few times. The read halts 3 residues ahead of the CDR3 end, with the missing end drawn from the germline J gene. The chain is built from TRBV7-9 and TRBJ1-2; TRBD1 might be the D (5 bases). The CDR3 is made up of 15 amino acids. Germline values: CDR1 SEHNR, CDR2 FQNEAQ (reference sequence). The CDR3 bases that were read are TGTGCCAGCAGCCACTCGGGGGGACGGCAGATTAGC. It is translated as CASSHSGGRQIS. The complete CDR3 sequence is CASSHSGGRQISYTF.

This clone was counted a few times. The CDR3 loop reads CASSIRLAGYQETQYF. The DNA read from the CDR3 is TGTGCCAGTAGTATACGACTAGCGGGATACCAAGAGACC. The rearrangement joins TRBV19 to TRBJ2-5; 11 bases fit TRBD2. The read falls 3 residues short of the CDR3 end, and the missing part is taken from the germline J gene. CDR1 and CDR2 from the germline V gene are LNHDA and SQIVND (reference sequence). V lost 2 bases and J lost 0; bases outside the gene matches: 2. This CDR3 has 16 residues.

This clone occurred a few times. Sequencing ends 3 residues short of the CDR3 end; the germline J gene provides the rest. The genes are TRBV19 and TRBJ2-7; 7 positions agree with TRBD1. Germline CDR1 and CDR2: LNHDA and SQIVND (reference sequence). After removal of 1 base from V and 3 bases from J, the junction contained 3 bases not matched to a gene. The CDR3 loop spans 14 amino acids. The chain's CDR3 is CASSIAWDSYEQYF. The DNA read from the CDR3 is TGTGCCAGTAGTATAGCCTGGGACAGCTACGAG.

Here the CDR3 reads CASSRDSFQETQYF. The CDR3 DNA, read in part, is TGTGCCAGCAGCCGGGACAGCTTCCAAGAGACC. The rearrangement joins TRBV11-3 to TRBJ2-5, with TRBD1 identical over 7 bases. The observed sequence ends 3 residues before the CDR3 terminus, with the missing tail filled in from the germline J gene. V was pared by 5 bases and J by 1 base, with 4 bases of the junction left unmatched. CDR1 and CDR2 from the germline V gene are SGHNT and YENEEA. The CDR3 contains 14 residues.

The CDR3: CASGSAYEQYF. The covered CDR3 bases are TGCGCCAGCGGTTCGGCCTACGAG. The chain links TRBV5-1 to TRBJ2-7; D gene ambiguous. Coverage ceases 3 residues before the CDR3 finishes, and the germline J gene fills in the end. Germline V CDR1 and CDR2: SGHRS, YFSETQ. The CDR3 extends over 11 amino acids. V was shortened by 7 bases and J by 2 bases, with 7 bases between the two germline ends.